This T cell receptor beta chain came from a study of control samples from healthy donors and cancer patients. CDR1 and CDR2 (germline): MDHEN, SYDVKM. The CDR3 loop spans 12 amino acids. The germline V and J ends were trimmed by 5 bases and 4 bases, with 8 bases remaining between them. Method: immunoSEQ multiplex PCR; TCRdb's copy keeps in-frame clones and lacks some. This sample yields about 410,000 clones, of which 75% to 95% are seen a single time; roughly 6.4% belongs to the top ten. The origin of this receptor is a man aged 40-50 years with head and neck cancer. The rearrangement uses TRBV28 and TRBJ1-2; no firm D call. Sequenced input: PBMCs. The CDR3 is CASSDGAYGYTF. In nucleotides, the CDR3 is TGTGCCAGCAGTGACGGAGCCTATGGCTACACCTTC.